This T cell receptor beta chain is from a study of identical twins. TCRdb redid the calling of the 5' RACE reads with MiXCR, one entry per CDR3 protein. Here the sample spans hundreds of thousands of distinct CDR3 sequences, just over 7% being singletons. This clonotype came up many times. What it recognizes is unknown. The study, taken as a whole, reports: Recombination models fit unrelated individuals' TCR alpha sharing but underestimated twins'. Twins shared out-of-frame alpha sequences with excess low generation probability.

A further study also used this sample, focusing on yellow fever vaccine responses in identical twins.

The sample taken for sequencing was PBMCs. This receptor was identified in a woman between 18 and 30 years old in good health.

CDR3 nucleotides: TGTGCCAGCAGTGAAGCGAAGAACACTGAAGCTTTCTTT. As protein: CASSEAKNTEAFF. The J gene is TRBJ1-1, the V gene TRBV6-1; D is unclear. CDR3 length: 13 amino acids. The V end lost 0 bases, the J end lost 1 base, and 3 bases lay between the germline ends. The germline V gene encodes CDR1 MNHNS and CDR2 SASEGT.